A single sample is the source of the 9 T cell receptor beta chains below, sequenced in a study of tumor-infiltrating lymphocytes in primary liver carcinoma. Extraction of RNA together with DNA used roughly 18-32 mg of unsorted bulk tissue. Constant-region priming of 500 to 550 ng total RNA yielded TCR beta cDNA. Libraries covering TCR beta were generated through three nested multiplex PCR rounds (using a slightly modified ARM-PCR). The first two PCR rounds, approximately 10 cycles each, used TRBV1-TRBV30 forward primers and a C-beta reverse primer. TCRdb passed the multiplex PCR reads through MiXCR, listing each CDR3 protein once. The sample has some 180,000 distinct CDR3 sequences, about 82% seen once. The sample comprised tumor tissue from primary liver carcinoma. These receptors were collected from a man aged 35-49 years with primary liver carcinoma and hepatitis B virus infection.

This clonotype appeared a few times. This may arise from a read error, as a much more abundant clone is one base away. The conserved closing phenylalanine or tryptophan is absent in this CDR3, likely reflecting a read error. CDR3 region: CASTLQMTGELFY. As DNA, the CDR3 is TGTGCCAGCACCTTACAGATGACCGGGGAGCTGTTTTAT. The chain uses TRBV6-2 or TRBV6-3 and TRBJ2-2; D is uncertain. V dropped 7 bases and J dropped 5 bases, with 11 bases sitting between them. The CDR3 totals 13 residues. Germline V gene lookup returns CDR1 MNHEY and CDR2 SVGEGT.

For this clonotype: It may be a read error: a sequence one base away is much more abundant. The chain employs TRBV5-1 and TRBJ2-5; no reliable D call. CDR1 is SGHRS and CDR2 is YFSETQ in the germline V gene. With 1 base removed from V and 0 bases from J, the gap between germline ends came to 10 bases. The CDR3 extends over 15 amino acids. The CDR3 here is CASSLTETHQETQYF. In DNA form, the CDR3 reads TGCGCCAGCAGCTTGACCGAGACTCACCAAGAGACCCAGTACTTC.

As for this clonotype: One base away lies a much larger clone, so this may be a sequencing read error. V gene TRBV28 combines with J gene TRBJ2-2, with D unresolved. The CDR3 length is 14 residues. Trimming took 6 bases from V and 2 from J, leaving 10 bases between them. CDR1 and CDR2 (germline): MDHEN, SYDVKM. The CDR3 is CASRRNLNTGELFF. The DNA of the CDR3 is TGTGCCAGCAGGCGGAATCTCAACACCGGGGAGCTGTTTTTT.

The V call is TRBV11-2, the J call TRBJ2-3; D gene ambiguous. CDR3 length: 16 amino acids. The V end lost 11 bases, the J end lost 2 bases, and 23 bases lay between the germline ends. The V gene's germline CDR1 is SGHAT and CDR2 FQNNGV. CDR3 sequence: CACCRRNTWNTDTQYF. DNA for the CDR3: TGTGCCTGCTGCAGAAGAAATACATGGAACACAGATACGCAGTATTTT.

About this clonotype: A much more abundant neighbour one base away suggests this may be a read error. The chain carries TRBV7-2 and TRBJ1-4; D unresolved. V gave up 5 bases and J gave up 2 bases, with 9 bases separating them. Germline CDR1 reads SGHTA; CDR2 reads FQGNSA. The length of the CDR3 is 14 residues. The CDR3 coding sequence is TGTGCCAGCAGCCGTAGTATGACTAATGAAAAACTGTTTTTT. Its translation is CASSRSMTNEKLFF.

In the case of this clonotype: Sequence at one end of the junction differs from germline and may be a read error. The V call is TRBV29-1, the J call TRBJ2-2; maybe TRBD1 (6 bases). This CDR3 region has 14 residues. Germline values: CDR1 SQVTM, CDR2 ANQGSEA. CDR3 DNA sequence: TGCAGCGTTTCCGGGCCGGGGAACAACAGGGAGCCGTTTTTT. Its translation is CSVSGPGNNREPFF.

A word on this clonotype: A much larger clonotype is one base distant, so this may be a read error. This CDR3 is CASIGTAGNSIYF. For the CDR3, the DNA is TGTGCCAGCATCGGGACCGCTGGAAACTCCATATATTTT. V usage is TRBV28 and J usage is TRBJ1-3, with a weak D call TRBD1 (5 bases). The germline V gene has CDR1 MDHEN and CDR2 SYDVKM. CDR3 size: 13 residues.

The CDR3 here is CASSQEWGAISTDTQYF. As DNA, the CDR3 is TGTGCCAGCAGCCAAGAATGGGGGGCAATTAGTACAGATACGCAGTATTTT. This rearrangement joins TRBV4-2 to TRBJ2-3; D may match TRBD1 or TRBD2 (6 bases each). This CDR3 comprises 17 residues. Germline loops: CDR1 LGHNA, CDR2 YNFKEQ. Trimming took off 0 bases at V and 3 bases at J, with 16 bases between the two ends.

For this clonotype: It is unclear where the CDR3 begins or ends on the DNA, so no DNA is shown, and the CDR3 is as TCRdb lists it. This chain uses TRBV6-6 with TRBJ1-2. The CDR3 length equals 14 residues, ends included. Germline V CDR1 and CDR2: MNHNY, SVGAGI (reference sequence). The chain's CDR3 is CTSYAGPANYGCTF.